The sequence of this TCR beta chain was determined in a study of blood T cells in healthy people across ages. V lost 8 bases, J lost 4 bases, and 11 bases lay in between. The CDR3 contains 12 residues. For every donor, a draw yielded approximately 9.8 milliliters of peripheral blood. Isolation yielded PBMCs, at least 7 million per sample, in every case. A sample-barcoded 5' primer and a J-beta primer mix were used in a second PCR of about 6 to 12 cycles. Every sample returned 2.5 million or more CDR3-containing paired-end reads. One entry per CDR3 protein, called by TCRdb with MiXCR from the 5' RACE reads. This table has some 1.5 million distinct CDR3 sequences, about 42% appearing once. This clonotype turned up a few times. Its antigen is unknown. Notes on the study in general: The study found more naive CD4+ cells and higher diversity in long-lived than aged donors.

The clonotype comes from a woman aged 18-29 years in good health. The sequenced material came from blood. V and J are TRBV12-3 or TRBV12-4 and TRBJ1-2; possibly TRBD1 for D (6 bases). CDR3 in DNA: TGTGCCAGCGTACAGGGTTCCTATGGCTACACCTTC. It is translated as CASVQGSYGYTF.